The rows below give T cell receptor beta chains drawn from one sample of a study of T-cell memory formation after mild COVID-19. Each CDR3 protein gets one entry after TCRdb re-called the 5' RACE reads with MiXCR. The sample consists of about 470,000 distinct CDR3 sequences, around a quarter of them appearing once. The source material was PBMCs or a T cell subset sorted from them (not recorded which). These receptors were taken from an adult woman who had mild COVID-19 (a few samples of this study predate the infection). Cell type and time point are not known. CDR3s leave out the opening cysteine and the closing phenylalanine or tryptophan. Where a row states a size, it is once, few, many or the class of an expanded clone; other rows omit it.

J gene: TRBJ2-1; clone size: -; CDR3 length: 10; V gene: TRBV7-9; CDR3 protein: ASSATGVEQF
J gene: TRBJ2-3; clone size: -; CDR3 length: 15; V gene: TRBV5-1; CDR3 protein: ASSSTRDFRGSDTQY
J gene: TRBJ2-7; clone size: -; CDR3 length: 9; V gene: TRBV6-5; CDR3 protein: ASSSPGEQY
J gene: TRBJ1-6; clone size: -; CDR3 length: 11; V gene: TRBV6-5; CDR3 protein: ASRNGNNSPLH
J gene: TRBJ2-2; clone size: once; CDR3 length: 12; V gene: TRBV2; CDR3 protein: ASRASGGTGELF
J gene: TRBJ2-7; clone size: -; CDR3 length: 12; V gene: TRBV29-1; CDR3 protein: SVNPGGAAYEQY
J gene: TRBJ2-3; clone size: -; CDR3 length: 14; V gene: TRBV9; CDR3 protein: ASSARGDSLTDTQY
J gene: TRBJ1-3; clone size: -; CDR3 length: 13; V gene: TRBV4-1; CDR3 protein: ASSQVAGGRNTIY
J gene: TRBJ2-1; clone size: -; CDR3 length: 13; V gene: TRBV5-6; CDR3 protein: ASSSFGERGNEQF
J gene: TRBJ1-2; clone size: -; CDR3 length: 12; V gene: TRBV6-1; CDR3 protein: ASSDRDYYGGYT
J gene: TRBJ2-1; clone size: -; CDR3 length: 14; V gene: TRBV12-3/TRBV12-4; CDR3 protein: ASSTTSGGAYNEQF
J gene: TRBJ1-1; clone size: -; CDR3 length: 14; V gene: TRBV7-3; CDR3 protein: ASSPDGTYDLAEAF
J gene: TRBJ2-1; clone size: many; CDR3 length: 13; V gene: TRBV6-2/TRBV6-3; CDR3 protein: ASTGLGLDYNEQF
J gene: TRBJ1-5; clone size: few; CDR3 length: 11; V gene: TRBV20-1; CDR3 protein: SARRQSNQPQH
J gene: TRBJ2-3; clone size: -; CDR3 length: 14; V gene: TRBV5-6; CDR3 protein: ASSDLAGAPTDTQY
J gene: TRBJ1-5; clone size: -; CDR3 length: 11; V gene: TRBV20-1; CDR3 protein: SASRGYNQPQH
J gene: TRBJ1-2; clone size: -; CDR3 length: 12; V gene: TRBV12-3/TRBV12-4; CDR3 protein: ASTQTGGDYGYT
J gene: TRBJ1-1; clone size: few; CDR3 length: 12; V gene: TRBV18; CDR3 protein: ASSPQGTNTEAF
J gene: TRBJ2-3; clone size: -; CDR3 length: 11; V gene: TRBV4-1; CDR3 protein: ASSQTGADTQY
J gene: TRBJ2-2; clone size: -; CDR3 length: 13; V gene: TRBV20-1; CDR3 protein: SASPGTGDTGELF
J gene: TRBJ2-4; clone size: -; CDR3 length: 13; V gene: TRBV18; CDR3 protein: ASSPPPRAKNIQY
J gene: TRBJ2-1; clone size: few; CDR3 length: 10; V gene: TRBV4-1; CDR3 protein: ASSQDWVEEF
J gene: TRBJ2-2; clone size: few; CDR3 length: 16; V gene: TRBV7-8; CDR3 protein: ASSLPPGEEGNTGELF
J gene: TRBJ1-3; clone size: few; CDR3 length: 14; V gene: TRBV6-5; CDR3 protein: ASSYSAGYSGNTIY
J gene: TRBJ2-7; clone size: few; CDR3 length: 13; V gene: TRBV4-1; CDR3 protein: ASSQDGTRGYEQY
J gene: TRBJ1-1; clone size: -; CDR3 length: 14; V gene: TRBV6-5; CDR3 protein: ASSYKWPRMNTEAF
J gene: TRBJ2-3; clone size: -; CDR3 length: 12; V gene: TRBV11-2; CDR3 protein: ASSWERITDTQY
J gene: TRBJ2-4; clone size: few; CDR3 length: 16; V gene: TRBV18; CDR3 protein: ASSPLRTGPLAKNIQY
J gene: TRBJ1-6; clone size: many; CDR3 length: 11; V gene: TRBV20-1; CDR3 protein: SARVTYNSPLH
J gene: TRBJ2-1; clone size: -; CDR3 length: 17; V gene: TRBV11-2; CDR3 protein: ASSLDVTSGGSSYNEQF
J gene: TRBJ2-1; clone size: -; CDR3 length: 12; V gene: TRBV11-2; CDR3 protein: ASSFRRVVNEQF
J gene: TRBJ2-6; clone size: -; CDR3 length: 17; V gene: TRBV5-1; CDR3 protein: ASWASGASWSSGANVLT
J gene: TRBJ2-7; clone size: -; CDR3 length: 13; V gene: TRBV20-1; CDR3 protein: SARVWPLGSYEQY
J gene: TRBJ2-3; clone size: many; CDR3 length: 12; V gene: TRBV7-9; CDR3 protein: ASSPSSSTDTQY
J gene: TRBJ1-1; clone size: -; CDR3 length: 13; V gene: TRBV6-5; CDR3 protein: ASSPNQGAGTEAF
J gene: TRBJ2-3; clone size: few; CDR3 length: 13; V gene: TRBV5-1; CDR3 protein: ASRERGSSTDTQY
J gene: TRBJ1-2; clone size: -; CDR3 length: 13; V gene: TRBV2; CDR3 protein: ASSELAGTGYGYT
J gene: TRBJ1-5; clone size: -; CDR3 length: 13; V gene: TRBV18; CDR3 protein: ASSPSGLLTEPQH
J gene: TRBJ1-1; clone size: few; CDR3 length: 14; V gene: TRBV6-2/TRBV6-3; CDR3 protein: ASRITRGPVLAEAF
J gene: TRBJ2-7; clone size: -; CDR3 length: 9; V gene: TRBV6-5; CDR3 protein: ASSLLDREY
J gene: TRBJ1-1; clone size: few; CDR3 length: 12; V gene: TRBV7-2; CDR3 protein: ASSRGHGNTEAF